Each of the 3 T cell receptor beta chains below was sequenced from the same sample in a study of cytomegalovirus exposure and HLA in healthy donors. 60 Vbeta and 13 Jbeta primers were used in PCR. TCRdb's copy holds only in-frame clones and misses some; the assay was immunoSEQ multiplex PCR. The sample records over 100,000 clones, around four fifths being singletons. The sample comprised PBMCs. The receptors come from a woman aged 50 to 60 in good health and CMV-seropositive.

This chain links TRBV5-1 with TRBJ2-1; 10 nucleotides agree with TRBD2. Germline-derived CDR1 and CDR2 are SGHRS and YFSETQ. V lost 5 bases to trimming and J lost 4 bases; unmatched junction nucleotides: 6. The CDR3 extends over 15 amino acids. The CDR3 coding sequence is TGCGCCAGCAGTCTAGCGGGAGAAGGGTACAATGAGCAGTTCTTC. Translated: CASSLAGEGYNEQFF.

The chain links TRBV19 to TRBJ1-4, with D possibly matching TRBD1 (5 bases). V shed 5 bases and J shed 3 bases, with 13 bases lying between them. Germline V lookup: CDR1 LNHDA, CDR2 SQIVND (reference sequence). CDR3 length: 15 amino acids. In nucleotides, the CDR3 is TGTGCCAGTAGTTCGCTTCAGGGTTCTAATGAAAAACTGTTTTTT. Residues: CASSSLQGSNEKLFF.

The chain joins TRBV4-2 to TRBJ2-7, with a possible D match to TRBD2 (5 bases). The germline CDR1 and CDR2 sequences are LGHNA and YNFKEQ. Trimming pared 0 bases from V and 3 bases from J, leaving 18 bases between. CDR3 size: 17 residues. CDR3 region: CASSQDQSGGLLYEQYF. The CDR3 DNA reads TGTGCCAGCAGCCAAGATCAATCGGGCGGGCTACTCTACGAGCAGTACTTC.